This section outlines one TCR beta chain sequence together with its context. The data were produced by immunoSEQ multiplex PCR, yet TCRdb's version contains in-frame clones alone and is incomplete. Seen here are under 300,000 clones, 83% observed once, and the top ten hold roughly 9.4%. From germline, CDR1 is SGHTA and CDR2 FQGTGA. There are 20 residues in the CDR3. Unmatched junction bases numbered 15, after V lost 1 base and J lost 2 bases. These data belong to a study of blood T cell repertoires in COVID-19. In the study overall: Sites across the United States, Italy and Spain contributed samples from acute and convalescent COVID-19. PBMCs, B-cell-depleted T cells, or T cells provided the cDNA or gDNA that made up the material.

What was sequenced was peripheral blood. This TCR derives from a woman in her forties or fifties who had recovered from COVID-19. J is TRBJ2-1 and V is TRBV7-3; 9 nucleotides agree with TRBD2. The CDR3 loop reads CASSLIPTPSSGSTYNEQFF. In nucleotides, the CDR3 is TGTGCCAGCAGCTTAATCCCTACACCGAGTAGCGGGAGCACCTACAATGAGCAGTTCTTC.